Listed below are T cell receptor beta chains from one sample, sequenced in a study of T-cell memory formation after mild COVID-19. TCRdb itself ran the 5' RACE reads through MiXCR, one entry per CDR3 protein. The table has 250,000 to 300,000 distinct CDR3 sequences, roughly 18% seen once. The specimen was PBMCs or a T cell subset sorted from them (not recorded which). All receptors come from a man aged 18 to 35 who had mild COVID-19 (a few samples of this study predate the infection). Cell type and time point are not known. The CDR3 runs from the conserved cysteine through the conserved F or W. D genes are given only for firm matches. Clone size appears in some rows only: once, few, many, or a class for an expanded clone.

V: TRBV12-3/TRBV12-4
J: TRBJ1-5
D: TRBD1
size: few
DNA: TGTGCCAGCAGTCCTAACAGGGGGATCGGCAATCAGCCCCAGCATTTT
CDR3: CASSPNRGIGNQPQHF

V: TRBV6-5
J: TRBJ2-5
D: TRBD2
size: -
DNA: TGTGCCAGCATAAAGCGGGGGGGCCCCGAGACCCAGTACTTC
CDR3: CASIKRGGPETQYF

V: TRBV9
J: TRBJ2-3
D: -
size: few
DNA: TGTGCCAGCAGCGTAGCTCCTCCGGGACTCATGGCAGATACGCAGTATTTT
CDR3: CASSVAPPGLMADTQYF

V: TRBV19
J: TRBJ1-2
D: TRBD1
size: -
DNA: TGTGCCAGTAGGACAGGGGCCCATGGCTACACCTTC
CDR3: CASRTGAHGYTF

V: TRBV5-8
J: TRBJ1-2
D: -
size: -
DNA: TGTGCCAGCAGCTTGATCGTGAGATATGGCTACACCTTC
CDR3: CASSLIVRYGYTF

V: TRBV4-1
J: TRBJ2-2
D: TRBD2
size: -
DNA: TGCGCCAGCAGCCAGATACTAGCGGCCGGGGAGCTGTTTTTT
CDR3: CASSQILAAGELFF

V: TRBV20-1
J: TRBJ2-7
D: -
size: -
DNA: TGCAGTGCTAGTGATTCAGAAGCGCAGTACTTC
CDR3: CSASDSEAQYF

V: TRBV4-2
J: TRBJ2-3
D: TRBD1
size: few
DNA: TGTGCCAGCAGCCTAAACTCACAGGGGGCACGCACAGATACGCAGTATTTT
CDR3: CASSLNSQGARTDTQYF

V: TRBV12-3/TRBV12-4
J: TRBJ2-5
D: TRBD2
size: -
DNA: TGTGCCAGCAGTTTCACGGGGGGGCCTCGAGAGACCCAGTACTTC
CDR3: CASSFTGGPRETQYF

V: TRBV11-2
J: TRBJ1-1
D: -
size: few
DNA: TGTGCCAGCAGCTTTAGTTGGGGAGACACTGAAGCTTTCTTT
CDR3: CASSFSWGDTEAFF

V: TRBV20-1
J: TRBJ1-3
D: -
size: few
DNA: TGCAGTGCAATCAACCGGGACGCTGGAAACACCATATATTTT
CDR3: CSAINRDAGNTIYF

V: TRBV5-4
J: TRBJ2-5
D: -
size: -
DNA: TGTGCCAGCAGCCCGGCGGACGTCGGCGGGGAGACCCAGTACTTC
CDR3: CASSPADVGGETQYF

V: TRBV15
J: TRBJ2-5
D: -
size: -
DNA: TGTGCCACCAGCAGGCCGGGGACGGCTAGACAAGAGACCCAGTACTTC
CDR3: CATSRPGTARQETQYF

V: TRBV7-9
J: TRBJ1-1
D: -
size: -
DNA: TGTGCCAGCAGCTACCACTCCCTTTTGGGGACTGAAGCTTTCTTT
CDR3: CASSYHSLLGTEAFF

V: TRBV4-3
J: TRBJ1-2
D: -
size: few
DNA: TGCGCCAGCAGCCAAGTGACGGCAGGGAGTCATGGCTACACCTTC
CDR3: CASSQVTAGSHGYTF

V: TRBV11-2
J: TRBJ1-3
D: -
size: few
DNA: TGTGCCAGCAGCTTTGAGGGATTAAACACCATATATTTT
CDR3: CASSFEGLNTIYF

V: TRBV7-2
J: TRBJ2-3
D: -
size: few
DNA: TGTGCCAGCACCCCCGGCCGCGATAGGTCTAGCACAGATACGCAGTATTTT
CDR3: CASTPGRDRSSTDTQYF

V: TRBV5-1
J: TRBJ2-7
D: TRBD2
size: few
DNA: TGCGCCAGCAGGGGACTAGCGGGTACGATCTACGAGCAGTACTTC
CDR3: CASRGLAGTIYEQYF

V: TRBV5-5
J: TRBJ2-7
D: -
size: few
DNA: TGTGCCAGCAGCTTGAGTAGCGACTTCTCCTACGAGCAGTACTTC
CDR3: CASSLSSDFSYEQYF

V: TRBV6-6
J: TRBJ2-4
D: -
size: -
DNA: TGTGCCAGCAGTTATTACCCCCCGGACGCGCTCTACCTCGCCAAAAACATTCAGTACTTC
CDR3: CASSYYPPDALYLAKNIQYF

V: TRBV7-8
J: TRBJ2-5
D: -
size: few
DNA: TGTGCCAGCAGCTTAGGTGTAGGCCAAGAGACCCAGTACTTC
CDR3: CASSLGVGQETQYF

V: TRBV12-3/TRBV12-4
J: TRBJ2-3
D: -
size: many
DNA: TGTGCCAGCAGTTTAGACCCTAGCACAGATACGCAGTATTTT
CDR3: CASSLDPSTDTQYF

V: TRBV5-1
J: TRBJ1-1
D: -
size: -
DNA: TGCGCCAGCAGCTCCCAACCGACAGACACTGAAGCTTTCTTT
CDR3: CASSSQPTDTEAFF

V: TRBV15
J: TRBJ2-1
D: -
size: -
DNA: TGTGCCACCAGCAGTCGGCCAGGGGTGGATGAGCAGTTCTTC
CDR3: CATSSRPGVDEQFF

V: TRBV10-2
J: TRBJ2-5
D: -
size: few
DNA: TGCGCCAGCAGTGTTTCCGGGTTTACGTACTTC
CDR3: CASSVSGFTYF

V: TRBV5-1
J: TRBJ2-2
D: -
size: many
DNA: TGCGCCAGCAGCTTGGCGGGTAGCAGAGTCGGGGAGCTGTTTTTT
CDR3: CASSLAGSRVGELFF

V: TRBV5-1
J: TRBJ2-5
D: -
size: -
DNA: TGCGCCAGCAGCTTGGCCGGGGGGCCTCTTGGGGAGACCCAGTACTTC
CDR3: CASSLAGGPLGETQYF

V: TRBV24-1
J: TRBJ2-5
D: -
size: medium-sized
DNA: TGTGCCACCAGCGGATGGGGGGAGGAAGAGACCCAGTACTTC
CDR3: CATSGWGEEETQYF

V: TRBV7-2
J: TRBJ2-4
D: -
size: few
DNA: TGTGCCAGCAGCTCCGGAGGGGACAGAGCGATTCAGTACTTC
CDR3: CASSSGGDRAIQYF

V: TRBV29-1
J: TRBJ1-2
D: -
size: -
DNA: TGCAGCGTTGAGGGGGGTTCCGCCGACTATGGCTACACCTTC
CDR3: CSVEGGSADYGYTF

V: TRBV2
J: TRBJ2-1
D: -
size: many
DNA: TGTGCCAGCACCCCGTTTAAAGGAACGTACAATGAGCAGTTCTTC
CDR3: CASTPFKGTYNEQFF

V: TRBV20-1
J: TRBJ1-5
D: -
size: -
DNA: TGCAGTGCTAGAGCAGGTGACGGAAATCAGCCCCAGCATTTT
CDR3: CSARAGDGNQPQHF

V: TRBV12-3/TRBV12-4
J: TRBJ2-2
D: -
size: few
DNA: TGTGCCAGCAGTTTAGGGGGACGTAGCCCCGGGGAGCTGTTTTTT
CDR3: CASSLGGRSPGELFF

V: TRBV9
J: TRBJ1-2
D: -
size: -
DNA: TGTGCCAGCAGCGTAGCTAAGTCAGAAAACAATTACTATGGCTACACCTTC
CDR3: CASSVAKSENNYYGYTF

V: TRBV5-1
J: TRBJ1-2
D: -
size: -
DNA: TGCGCCAGCGGATCGCCGCTGAACTATGGCTACACCTTC
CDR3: CASGSPLNYGYTF

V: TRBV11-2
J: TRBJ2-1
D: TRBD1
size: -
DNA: TGTGCCAGCAGCTTGGGACAGTATCAGTTCTTC
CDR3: CASSLGQYQFF

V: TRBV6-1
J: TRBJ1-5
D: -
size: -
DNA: TGTGCCAGCAGGGGAAGGGGAGATCGATATAGCAATCAGCCCCAGCATTTT
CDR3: CASRGRGDRYSNQPQHF

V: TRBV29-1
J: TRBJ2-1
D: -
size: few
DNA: TGCAGCGTTGAGCGCTCTGCAAGCTCCTACAATGAGCAGTTCTTC
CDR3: CSVERSASSYNEQFF

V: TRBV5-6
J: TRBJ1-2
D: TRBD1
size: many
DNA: TGTGCCAGCAGCTCGGGACAGGGGGTACCCTATGGCTACACCTTC
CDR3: CASSSGQGVPYGYTF

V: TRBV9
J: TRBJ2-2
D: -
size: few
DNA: TGTGCCAGCACCCCCCGACTGCACGTATCAACCGGGGAGCTGTTTTTT
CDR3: CASTPRLHVSTGELFF

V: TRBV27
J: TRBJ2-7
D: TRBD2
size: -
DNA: TGTGCCAGCAGTTCCCAGGGTGCCGGGGGGGCCAGCTCCTACGAGCAGTACTTC
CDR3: CASSSQGAGGASSYEQYF

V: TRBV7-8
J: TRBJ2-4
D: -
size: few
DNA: TGTGCCAGCAGCCTGACAGGTCTAGCCAAAAACATTCAGTACTTC
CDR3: CASSLTGLAKNIQYF

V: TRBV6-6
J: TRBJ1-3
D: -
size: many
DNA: TGTGCCAGCCAAAATGGTGTGGGGAACACCATATATTTT
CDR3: CASQNGVGNTIYF

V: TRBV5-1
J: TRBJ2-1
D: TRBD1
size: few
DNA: TGCGCCAGCAGCTTCGGACAGGGGGGGAATGAGCAGTTCTTC
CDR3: CASSFGQGGNEQFF

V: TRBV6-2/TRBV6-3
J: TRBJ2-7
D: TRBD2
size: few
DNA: TGTGCCAGCAGTTCTCGACTAGCGGGGCCCTACGAGCAGTACTTC
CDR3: CASSSRLAGPYEQYF

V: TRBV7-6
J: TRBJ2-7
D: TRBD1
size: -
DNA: TGTGCCAGCAGCCCGTGGACAGGGTTCGTCTACGAGCAGTACTTC
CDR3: CASSPWTGFVYEQYF

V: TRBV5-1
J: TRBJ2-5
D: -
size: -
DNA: TGCGCCAGCAGCTTTCGGGGGCCAGAGACCCAGTACTTC
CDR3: CASSFRGPETQYF

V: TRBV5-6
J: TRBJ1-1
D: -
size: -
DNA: TGTGCCAGCACCCTGCGGGGGGATACTGAAGCTTTCTTT
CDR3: CASTLRGDTEAFF

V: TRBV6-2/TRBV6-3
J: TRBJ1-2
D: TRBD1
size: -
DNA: TGTGCCAGCAGCCCCCATGGGACAGGGCACTCTGGCTACACCTTC
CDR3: CASSPHGTGHSGYTF

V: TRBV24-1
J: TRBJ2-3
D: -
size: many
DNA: TGTGCCACCAGTGATTCCGGGACGGCTAGCACAGATACGCAGTATTTT
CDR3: CATSDSGTASTDTQYF

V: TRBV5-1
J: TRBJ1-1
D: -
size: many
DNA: TGCGCCAGCAGGGCGGGACACCAGAACACTGAAGCTTTCTTT
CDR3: CASRAGHQNTEAFF

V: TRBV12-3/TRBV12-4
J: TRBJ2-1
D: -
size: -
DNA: TGTGCCAGCAGTTTTGGTTGGGCAGGATACAATGAGCAGTTCTTC
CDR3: CASSFGWAGYNEQFF